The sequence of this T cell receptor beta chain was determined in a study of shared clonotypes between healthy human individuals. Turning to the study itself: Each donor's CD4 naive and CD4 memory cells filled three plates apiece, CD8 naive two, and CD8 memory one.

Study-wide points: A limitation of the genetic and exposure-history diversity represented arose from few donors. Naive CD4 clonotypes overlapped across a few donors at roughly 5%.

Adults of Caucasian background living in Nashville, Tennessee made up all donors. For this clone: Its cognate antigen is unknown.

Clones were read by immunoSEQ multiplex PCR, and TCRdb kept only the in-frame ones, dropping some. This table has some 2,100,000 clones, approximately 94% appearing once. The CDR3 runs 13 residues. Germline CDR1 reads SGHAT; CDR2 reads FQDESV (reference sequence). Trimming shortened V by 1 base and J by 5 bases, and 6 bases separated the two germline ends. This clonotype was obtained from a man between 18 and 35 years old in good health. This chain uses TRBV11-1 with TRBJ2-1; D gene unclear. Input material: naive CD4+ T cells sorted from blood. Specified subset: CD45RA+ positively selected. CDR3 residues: CASSLDGNNEQFF. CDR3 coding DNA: TGTGCCAGCAGCTTAGACGGCAACAATGAGCAGTTCTTC. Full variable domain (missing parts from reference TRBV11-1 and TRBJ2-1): EAEVAQSPRYKITEKSQAVAFWCDPISGHATLYWYRQILGQGPELLVQFQDESVVDDSQLPKDRFSAERLKGVDSTLKIQPAELGDSAMYLCASSLDGNNEQFFGPGTRLTVL.